These T cell receptor beta chains were read from a single sample in a study of post-analysis software for immune sequencing data. One entry per CDR3 protein results from TCRdb running MiXCR on the PCR reads. The sample has hundreds of thousands of distinct CDR3 sequences; 25% to 30% are singletons. Material for sequencing was blood. All receptors derive from a girl aged 5 to 17 with multiple sclerosis. Each CDR3 is given without its conserved first and last residue.

TRBV6-5	ASSYSFATNEKLF
TRBV7-9	ASSLSRELPQH
TRBV9	ASSKGQISTDTQY
TRBV5-1	ASSAATGSYEQY
TRBV18	ASSSYYGYT
TRBV20-1	SARYTGFTDTQY
TRBV7-2	ASSLAPEGEAF
TRBV7-2	ASSLVFSEKLF
TRBV9	ASSVRTGRGELF
TRBV10-3	AVRGTESNEQF
TRBV12-3/TRBV12-4	ASSLYPGGGYT
TRBV27	ASGLLVRQGVYEQY
TRBV5-1	ASSHGQGVGGYT
TRBV5-1	ASSTGQGYTEAF
TRBV20-1	SARGEWDSPLH
TRBV28	ASGQGHSYEQY
TRBV28	ASRDRGWNEQF
TRBV7-2	ASSLVATSGRGWNTDTQY
TRBV20-1	RAMTITGELF
TRBV5-1	ASSLAGPDPTQY
TRBV12-3/TRBV12-4	ASTSPGSPSYNEQY
TRBV10-2	ASSPRSSRTDTQY
TRBV20-1	SARGTGWSYEQY
TRBV10-3	AISKGADTRY
TRBV5-1	ASSSAASGKETQY
TRBV12-3/TRBV12-4	ASSASFAGTQY
TRBV20-1	SARDRGPSNQPQH
TRBV10-3	AISEGQGSGTDTQY
TRBV19	ASSQRGGGSEQY
TRBV7-2	ASSQRRTANQPQH
TRBV20-1	SARDAGHLVNTEAF
TRBV6-2/TRBV6-3	ASRDINYGYT
TRBV20-1	SLLGAGTSDTQY
TRBV6-1	ASTPDARDRGNEKLF
TRBV6-5	ASRRAAGDEQF
TRBV24-1	ATSLTGALYNEQF
TRBV2	ASSGGAEGSYGYT
TRBV28	ASSPPGTENYGYT
TRBV29-1	SVEDLVGEGEEAQY
TRBV5-1	ASSITTGDRETQY
TRBV9	AGSVDSGGLREQF
TRBV4-3	ASSQDYTSGSYEQY
TRBV27	ASSSKTPGLAGGRQETQY
TRBV7-2	ASSGPGTPYEQY
TRBV28	ASIEGGEQF
TRBV5-1	ASSPTRGVNEQF